Below, 10 T cell receptor beta chains from the same sample are listed, as sequenced in a study of T-cell memory formation after mild COVID-19. MiXCR, applied by TCRdb to the 5' RACE reads, yields one record per CDR3 protein. The data show under 85,000 distinct CDR3 sequences, 11% to 15% seen once. Specimen: PBMCs or a T cell subset sorted from them (not recorded which). These TCRs come from an adult woman who had mild COVID-19 (a few samples of this study predate the infection). Cell type and time point are not known.

This clonotype was observed a few times. V and J are TRBV4-1 and TRBJ1-1; weak D call: TRBD1 (5 bases). Germline CDR1 MGHRA, CDR2 YSYEKL. This CDR3 has 13 amino acids. V dropped 0 bases and J dropped 6 bases, with 8 bases sitting between them. CDR3 protein: CASSQDRGSEAFF. The CDR3 region has the DNA TGCGCCAGCAGCCAAGATAGGGGATCTGAAGCTTTCTTT.

V gene TRBV7-9 combines with J gene TRBJ1-1; 7 bases are shared with TRBD1. Trimming at V came to 1 base and at J to 4 bases, leaving 6 bases not matched to a gene. This CDR3 spans 15 amino acids. The V gene's germline CDR1 is SEHNR and CDR2 FQNEAQ (reference sequence). The CDR3, as DNA: TGTGCCAGCAGCTTAGAAAGGGGGCCCGCCACTGAAGCTTTCTTT. Translated: CASSLERGPATEAFF.

The sample holds many counts of this clonotype. The V call is TRBV7-6, the J call TRBJ2-1; either TRBD1 or TRBD2 may fit D (5 bases each). V was pared by 5 bases and J by 4 bases, with 9 bases between. Germline V gives CDR1 SGHVS, CDR2 FNYEAQ. The CDR3 has 13 residues. CDR3 bases: TGTGCCAGCAGCCTGGGACCTTACAATGAGCAGTTCTTC. As protein: CASSLGPYNEQFF. Together with reference TRBV7-6 and TRBJ2-1, the CDR3 gives the full variable domain: GAGVSQSPRYKVTKRGQDVALRCDPISGHVSLYWYRQALGQGPEFLTYFNYEAQQDKSGLPNDRFSAERPEGSISTLTIQRTEQRDSAMYRCASSLGPYNEQFFGPGTRLTVL.

This clonotype showed up just a few times. The chain combines TRBV19 with TRBJ2-3, with 11 nucleotides matching TRBD1. From germline, CDR1 is LNHDA and CDR2 SQIVND (reference sequence). The CDR3 consists of 17 residues. J lost 1 base, V lost 4 bases, and 7 bases had no gene match. This chain's CDR3 is CASSTRWTGGGTDTQYF. For the CDR3, the DNA is TGTGCCAGTAGTACCCGGTGGACAGGGGGCGGCACAGATACGCAGTATTTT.

Ten or more counts support this clonotype. The chain recombines TRBV12-3 or TRBV12-4 with TRBJ2-3, with 9 bases aligning to TRBD2. The CDR3 consists of 19 residues. J was trimmed by 5 bases and V by 7 bases; bases with no gene match: 22. CDR3 nucleotide sequence: TGTGCCAGCACACTTGCGGTGGGCCTAGCGGGACTCGTGGTAGATACGCAGTATTTT. This gives the protein CASTLAVGLAGLVVDTQYF.

This clonotype was observed a few times. The chain employs TRBV5-4 and TRBJ1-1, with 8 bases fitting TRBD1. CDR3 size: 14 residues. Per germline, CDR1 SGHNT and CDR2 YYREEE (reference sequence). V was clipped by 0 bases and J by 5 bases; unmatched bases: 3. CDR3 sequence reads: CASSLVQGATEAFF. CDR3 nucleotide sequence: TGTGCCAGCAGCTTGGTGCAGGGGGCTACTGAAGCTTTCTTT.

This clonotype was detected a few times. The chain has TRBV20-1 and TRBJ2-7; D might be TRBD2 (7 bases). Germline CDR1 reads DFQATT; CDR2 reads SNEGSKA (reference sequence). V lost 7 bases and J lost 7, with 20 bases in between. CDR3 length: 13 amino acids. CDR3 DNA: TGCAGTGTTCCCCCGGGGGGCGGTCGGGAGCAGTACTTC. This encodes CSVPPGGGREQYF.

The CDR3 protein is CASSLDGLAGSQSSYNEQFF. The CDR3 bases are TGTGCCAGCAGCTTAGATGGGCTAGCGGGGAGTCAAAGCTCCTACAATGAGCAGTTCTTC. This chain links TRBV11-2 with TRBJ2-1; 9 bases agree with TRBD2. Germline V gene lookup returns CDR1 SGHAT and CDR2 FQNNGV. With V trimmed by 0 bases and J by 0 bases, 12 bases remained unmatched. CDR3 length equals 20 residues.

As DNA, the CDR3 is TGCAGTGCTGGCGACAGAGATACCTACGAGCAGTACTTC. This gives the protein CSAGDRDTYEQYF. V and J are TRBV20-1 and TRBJ2-7, with D maybe TRBD1 (5 bases). CDR3 length: 13 residues. Germline CDR1 DFQATT, CDR2 SNEGSKA (reference sequence). V lost 5 bases to trimming and J lost 2 bases, with 13 bases between them.

This clonotype appeared a few times. The genes are TRBV11-1 and TRBJ2-2; 10 nucleotides line up with TRBD1. Germline loops: CDR1 SGHAT, CDR2 FQDESV (reference sequence). V gave up 6 bases and J gave up 5 bases; unmatched junction bases: 12. The CDR3 contains 17 residues. The CDR3 loop is CASSRQGASWVTGELFF. The CDR3 region has the DNA TGTGCCAGCAGTAGACAGGGGGCGTCGTGGGTGACCGGGGAGCTGTTTTTT.